This TCR beta chain was recovered during a study of blood T cell repertoires in COVID-19. Study background: PBMCs, B-cell-depleted T cells, or T cells provided the cDNA or gDNA that made up the material.

The table lists this clone with a few counts. The V gene's germline CDR1 is MNHEY and CDR2 SMNVEV (reference sequence). The CDR3 has 13 residues. V lost 6 bases to trimming and J lost 5 bases, with 13 bases between them. Under the authors' procedure: How many nucleated cells were present was estimated from reference gene primer amplification. Method: immunoSEQ multiplex PCR; TCRdb's copy keeps in-frame clones and lacks some. That table supplies the V and J calls and clone size; D and trimming were determined from the DNA. The table records about 330,000 clones, more than 80% of them present only once.

This TCR was recovered from a man between 18 and 29 years old who had recovered from COVID-19. Sequenced input: peripheral blood. The rearrangement uses TRBV27 and TRBJ1-1, with D possibly TRBD1 on 5 matching bases. CDR3 residues: CASSFTGGTEAFF. The CDR3 bases are TGTGCCAGCAGCTTCACTGGGGGGACTGAAGCTTTCTTT.